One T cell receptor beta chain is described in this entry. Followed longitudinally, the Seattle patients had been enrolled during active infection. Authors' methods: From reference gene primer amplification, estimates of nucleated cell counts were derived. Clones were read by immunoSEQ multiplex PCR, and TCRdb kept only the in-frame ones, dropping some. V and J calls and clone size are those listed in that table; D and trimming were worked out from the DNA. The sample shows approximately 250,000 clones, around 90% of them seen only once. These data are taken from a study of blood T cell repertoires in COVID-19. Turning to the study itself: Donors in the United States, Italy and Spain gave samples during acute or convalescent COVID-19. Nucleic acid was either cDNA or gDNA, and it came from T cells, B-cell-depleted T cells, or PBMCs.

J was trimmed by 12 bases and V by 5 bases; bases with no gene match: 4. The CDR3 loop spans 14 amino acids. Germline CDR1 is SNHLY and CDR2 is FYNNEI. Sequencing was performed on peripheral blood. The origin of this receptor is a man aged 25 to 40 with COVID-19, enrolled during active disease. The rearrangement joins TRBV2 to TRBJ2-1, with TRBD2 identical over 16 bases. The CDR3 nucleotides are TGTGCCAGCAGTTTAGGGACTAGCGGGGGGGTGCAGTTCTTC. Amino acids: CASSLGTSGGVQFF. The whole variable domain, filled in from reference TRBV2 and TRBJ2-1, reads EPEVTQTPSHQVTQMGQEVILRCVPISNHLYFYWYRQILGQKVEFLVSFYNNEISEKSEIFDDQFSVERPDGSNFTLKIRSTKLEDSAMYFCASSLGTSGGVQFFGPGTRLTVL.